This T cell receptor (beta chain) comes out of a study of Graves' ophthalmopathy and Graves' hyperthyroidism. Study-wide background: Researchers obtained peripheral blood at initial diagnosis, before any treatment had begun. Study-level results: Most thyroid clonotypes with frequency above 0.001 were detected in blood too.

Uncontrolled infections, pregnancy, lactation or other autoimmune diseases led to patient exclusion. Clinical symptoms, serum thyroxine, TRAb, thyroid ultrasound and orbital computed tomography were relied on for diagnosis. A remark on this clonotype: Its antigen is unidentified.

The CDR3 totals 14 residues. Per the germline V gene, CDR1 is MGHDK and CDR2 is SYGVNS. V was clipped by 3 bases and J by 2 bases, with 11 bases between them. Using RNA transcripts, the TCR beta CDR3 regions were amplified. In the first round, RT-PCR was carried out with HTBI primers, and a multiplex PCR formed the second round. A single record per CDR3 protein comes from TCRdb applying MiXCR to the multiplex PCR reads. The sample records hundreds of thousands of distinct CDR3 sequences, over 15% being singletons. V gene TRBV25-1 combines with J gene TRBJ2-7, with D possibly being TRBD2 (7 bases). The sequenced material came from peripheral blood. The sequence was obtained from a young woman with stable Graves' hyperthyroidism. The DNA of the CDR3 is TGTGCCAGCAGTGAGGGGGGGCCCCCCTACGAGCAGTACTTC. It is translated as CASSEGGPPYEQYF.